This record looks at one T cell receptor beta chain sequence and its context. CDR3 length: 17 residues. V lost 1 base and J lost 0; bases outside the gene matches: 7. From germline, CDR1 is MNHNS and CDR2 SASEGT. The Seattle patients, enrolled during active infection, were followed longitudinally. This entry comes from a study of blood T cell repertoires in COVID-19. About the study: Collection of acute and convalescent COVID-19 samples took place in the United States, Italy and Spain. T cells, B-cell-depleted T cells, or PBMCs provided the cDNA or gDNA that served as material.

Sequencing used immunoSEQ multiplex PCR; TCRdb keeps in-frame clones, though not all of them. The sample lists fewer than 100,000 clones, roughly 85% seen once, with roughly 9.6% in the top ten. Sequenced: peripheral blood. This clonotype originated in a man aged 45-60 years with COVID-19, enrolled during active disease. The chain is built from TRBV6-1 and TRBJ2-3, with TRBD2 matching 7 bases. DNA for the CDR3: TGTGCCAGCAGTGAAGGGACTAGTATCAGGAGCACAGATACGCAGTATTTT. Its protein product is CASSEGTSIRSTDTQYF.